This T cell receptor beta chain came from a study of T cell clonality in common variable immunodeficiency. Study outcomes and limitations: Common variable immunodeficiency TCR beta sequences reportedly had fewer deletions and N-nucleotide insertions.

Only in-frame clones appear in the TCRdb table, and some are missing; sequencing was by immunoSEQ multiplex PCR. Sampling found about 26,000 clones, none seen once. Looked up from germline, CDR1 is SSHAT and CDR2 is FNYEAQ (reference sequence). The V end lost 1 base, the J end lost 1 base, and 4 bases lay between the germline ends. This CDR3 has 13 residues. This clone was counted many times. As yet, its antigen is unknown. With the read ending 3 residues before the CDR3 end, the germline J gene is used to fill in that end. V usage is TRBV7-7 and J usage is TRBJ1-1; no firm D call. The clonotype comes from a human donor with common variable immunodeficiency. The sample comprised peripheral blood mononuclear cells. Incomplete CDR3 DNA: TGTGCCAGCAGCTTAGATAGGAACACTGAA. Amino acids: CASSLDRNTE. The entire CDR3 is CASSLDRNTEAFF.